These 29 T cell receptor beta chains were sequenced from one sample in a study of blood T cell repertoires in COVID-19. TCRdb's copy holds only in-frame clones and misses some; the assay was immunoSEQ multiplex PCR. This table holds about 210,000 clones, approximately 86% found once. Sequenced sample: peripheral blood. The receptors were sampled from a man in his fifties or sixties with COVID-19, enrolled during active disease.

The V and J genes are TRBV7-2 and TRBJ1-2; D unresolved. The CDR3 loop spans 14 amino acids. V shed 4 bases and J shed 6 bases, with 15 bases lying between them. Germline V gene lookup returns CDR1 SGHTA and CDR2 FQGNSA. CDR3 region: CASSSDLRDHGYTF. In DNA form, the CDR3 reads TGTGCCAGCAGCTCCGACCTTCGGGATCATGGCTACACCTTC.

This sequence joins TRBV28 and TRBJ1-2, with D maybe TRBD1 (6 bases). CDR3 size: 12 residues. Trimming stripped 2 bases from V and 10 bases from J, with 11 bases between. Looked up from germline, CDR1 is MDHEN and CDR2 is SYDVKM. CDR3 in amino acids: CASSLRGGLYTF. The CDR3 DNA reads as TGTGCCAGCAGTTTAAGGGGGGGCCTCTACACCTTC.

CDR3 nucleotides: TGTGCCAGCACCGCTAGACCGGGGGGGGCTTCACCCCTCCACTTT. It yields the protein CASTARPGGASPLHF. The rearrangement uses TRBV27 and TRBJ1-6; possibly TRBD1 for D (6 bases). This CDR3 has 15 amino acids. The germline V gene has CDR1 MNHEY and CDR2 SMNVEV (reference sequence). With 7 bases removed from V and 9 bases from J, the gap between germline ends came to 19 bases.

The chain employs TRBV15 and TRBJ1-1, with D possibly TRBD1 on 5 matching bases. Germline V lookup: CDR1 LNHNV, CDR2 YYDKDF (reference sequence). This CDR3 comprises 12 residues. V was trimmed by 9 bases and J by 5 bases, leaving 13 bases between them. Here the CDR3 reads CATSGHRTEAFF. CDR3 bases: TGTGCCACTAGTGGGCACAGGACTGAAGCTTTCTTT.

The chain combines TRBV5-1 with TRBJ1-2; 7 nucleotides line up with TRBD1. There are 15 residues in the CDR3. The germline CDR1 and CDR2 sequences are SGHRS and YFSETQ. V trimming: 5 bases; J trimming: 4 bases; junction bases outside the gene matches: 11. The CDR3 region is CASRSGTVGSYGYTF. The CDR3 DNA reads TGCGCCAGCAGATCCGGGACAGTCGGTAGCTATGGCTACACCTTC.

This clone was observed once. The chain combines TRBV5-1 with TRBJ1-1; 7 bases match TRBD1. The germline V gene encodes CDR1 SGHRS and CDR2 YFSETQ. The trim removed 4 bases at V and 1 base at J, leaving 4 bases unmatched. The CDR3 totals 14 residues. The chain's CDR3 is CASSRGPSNTEAFF. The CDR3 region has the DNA TGCGCCAGCAGCAGGGGGCCCTCGAACACTGAAGCTTTCTTT.

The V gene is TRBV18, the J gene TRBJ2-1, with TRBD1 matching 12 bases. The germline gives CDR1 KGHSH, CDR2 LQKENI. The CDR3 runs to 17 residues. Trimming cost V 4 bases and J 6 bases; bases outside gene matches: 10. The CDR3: CASSLQGGDRGLNEQFF. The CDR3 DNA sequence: TGTGCCAGCTCACTGCAGGGAGGGGACAGGGGGCTCAATGAGCAGTTCTTC.

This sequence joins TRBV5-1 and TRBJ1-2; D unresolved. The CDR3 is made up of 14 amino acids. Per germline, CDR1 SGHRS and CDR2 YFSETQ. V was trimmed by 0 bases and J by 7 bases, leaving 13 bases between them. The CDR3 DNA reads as TGCGCCAGCAGCTTGGTAGTCGGTTCTTTTGGCTACACCTTC. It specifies CASSLVVGSFGYTF.

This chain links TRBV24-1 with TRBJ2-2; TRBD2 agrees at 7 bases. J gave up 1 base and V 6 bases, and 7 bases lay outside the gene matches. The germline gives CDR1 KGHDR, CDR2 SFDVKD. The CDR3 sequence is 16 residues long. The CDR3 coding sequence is TGTGCCACCAGTCGCGGCGGGAGTGGGAACACCGGGGAGCTGTTTTTT. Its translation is CATSRGGSGNTGELFF.

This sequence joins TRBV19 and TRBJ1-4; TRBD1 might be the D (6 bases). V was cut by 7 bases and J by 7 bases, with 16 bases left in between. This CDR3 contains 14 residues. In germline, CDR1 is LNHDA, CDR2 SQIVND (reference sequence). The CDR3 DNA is TGTGCCAGTACCCAGAGGATACAGGGTGAAAAACTGTTTTTT. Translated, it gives CASTQRIQGEKLFF.

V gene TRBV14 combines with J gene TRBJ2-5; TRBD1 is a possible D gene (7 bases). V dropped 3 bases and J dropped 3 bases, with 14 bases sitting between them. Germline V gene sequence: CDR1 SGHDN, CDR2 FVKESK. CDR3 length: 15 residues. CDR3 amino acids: CASSHGGTAKETQYF. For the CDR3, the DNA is TGTGCCAGCAGCCATGGAGGGACAGCCAAAGAGACCCAGTACTTC.

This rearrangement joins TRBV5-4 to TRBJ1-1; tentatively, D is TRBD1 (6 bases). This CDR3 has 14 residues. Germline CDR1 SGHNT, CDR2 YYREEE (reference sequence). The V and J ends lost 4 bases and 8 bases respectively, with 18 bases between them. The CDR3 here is CASSTNQQGPEAFF. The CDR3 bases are TGTGCCAGCAGCACCAACCAACAGGGACCGGAAGCTTTCTTT.

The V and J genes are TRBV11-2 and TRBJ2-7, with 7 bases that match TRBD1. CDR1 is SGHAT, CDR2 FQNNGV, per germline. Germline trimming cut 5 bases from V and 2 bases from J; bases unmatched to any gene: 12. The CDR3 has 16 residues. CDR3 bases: TGTGCCAGCAGCCGGGGACAGCCCCTCTCCGCCTACGAGCAGTACTTC. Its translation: CASSRGQPLSAYEQYF.

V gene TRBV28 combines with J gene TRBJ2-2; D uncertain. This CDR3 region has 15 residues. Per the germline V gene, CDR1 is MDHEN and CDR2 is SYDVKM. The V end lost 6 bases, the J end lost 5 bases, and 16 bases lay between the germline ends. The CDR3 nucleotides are TGTGCCAGCAGCGCCGGTGGTAGCAGAACCGGGGAGCTGTTTTTT. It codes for CASSAGGSRTGELFF.

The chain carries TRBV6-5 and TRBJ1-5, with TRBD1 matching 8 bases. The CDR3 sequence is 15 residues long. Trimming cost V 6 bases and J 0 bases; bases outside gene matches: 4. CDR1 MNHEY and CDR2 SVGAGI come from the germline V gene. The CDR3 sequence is CASRTDRASNQPQHF. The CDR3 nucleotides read TGTGCCAGCAGGACGGACAGGGCTAGCAATCAGCCCCAGCATTTT.

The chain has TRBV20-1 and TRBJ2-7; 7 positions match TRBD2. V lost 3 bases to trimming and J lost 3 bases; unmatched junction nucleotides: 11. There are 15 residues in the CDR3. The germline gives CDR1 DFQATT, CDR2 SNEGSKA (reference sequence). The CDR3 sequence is CSASNWSGKRYEQYF. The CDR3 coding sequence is TGCAGTGCTAGTAACTGGAGCGGGAAACGCTACGAGCAGTACTTC.

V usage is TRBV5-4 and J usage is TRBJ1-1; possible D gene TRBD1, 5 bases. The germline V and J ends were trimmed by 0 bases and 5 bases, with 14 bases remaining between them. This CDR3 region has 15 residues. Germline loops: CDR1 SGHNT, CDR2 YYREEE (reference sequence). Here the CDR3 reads CASSLALGRGTEAFF. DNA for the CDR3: TGTGCCAGCAGCTTGGCGCTGGGGCGCGGAACTGAAGCTTTCTTT.

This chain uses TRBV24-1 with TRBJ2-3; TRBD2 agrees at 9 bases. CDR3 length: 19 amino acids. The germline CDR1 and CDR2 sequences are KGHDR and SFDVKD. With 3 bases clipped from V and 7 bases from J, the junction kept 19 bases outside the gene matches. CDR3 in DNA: TGTGCCACCAGTGATGGCCGGGGGCTAGCGGGGATGATGGGAAATACGCAGTATTTT. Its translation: CATSDGRGLAGMMGNTQYF.

Written as DNA, the CDR3 is TGTGCCAGCAGCGTAGATGCCGGACAGGGCATGGATACGCAGTATTTT. This gives the protein CASSVDAGQGMDTQYF. This chain links TRBV9 with TRBJ2-3; 8 bases agree with TRBD1. The CDR3 is made up of 16 amino acids. The junction had 9 bases not matched to a gene; V was cut back by 0 bases and J by 6 bases. Germline V lookup: CDR1 SGDLS, CDR2 YYNGEE. Full variable domain (missing parts from reference TRBV9 and TRBJ2-3): DSGVTQTPKHLITATGQRVTLRCSPRSGDLSVYWYQQSLDQGLQFLIQYYNGEERAKGNILERFSAQQFPDLHSELNLSSLELGDSALYFCASSVDAGQGMDTQYFGPGTRLTVL.

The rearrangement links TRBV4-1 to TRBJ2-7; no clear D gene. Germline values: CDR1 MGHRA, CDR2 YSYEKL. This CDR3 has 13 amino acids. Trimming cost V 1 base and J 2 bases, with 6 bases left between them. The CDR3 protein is CASSQVTTYEQYF. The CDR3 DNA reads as TGCGCCAGCAGCCAAGTTACTACCTACGAGCAGTACTTC.

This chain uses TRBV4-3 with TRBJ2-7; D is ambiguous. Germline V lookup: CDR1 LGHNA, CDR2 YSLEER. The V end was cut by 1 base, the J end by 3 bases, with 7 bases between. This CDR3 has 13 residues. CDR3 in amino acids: CASSQALLYEQYF. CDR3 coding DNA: TGCGCCAGCAGCCAAGCTCTCCTCTACGAGCAGTACTTC.

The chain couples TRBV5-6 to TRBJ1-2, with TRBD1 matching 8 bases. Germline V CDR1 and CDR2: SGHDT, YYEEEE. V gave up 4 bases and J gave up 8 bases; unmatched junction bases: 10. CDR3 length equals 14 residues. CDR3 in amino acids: CASSPQGGPRGYTF. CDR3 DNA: TGTGCCAGCAGCCCACAGGGGGGCCCGCGCGGCTACACCTTC. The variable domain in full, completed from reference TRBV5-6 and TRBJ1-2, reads DAGVTQSPTHLIKTRGQQVTLRCSPKSGHDTVSWYQQALGQGPQFIFQYYEEEERQRGNFPDRFSGHQFPNYSSELNVNALLLGDSALYLCASSPQGGPRGYTFGSGTRLTVV.

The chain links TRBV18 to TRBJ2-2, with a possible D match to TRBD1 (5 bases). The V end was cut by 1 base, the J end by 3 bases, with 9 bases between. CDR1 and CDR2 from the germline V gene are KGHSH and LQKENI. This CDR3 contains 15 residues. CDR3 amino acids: CASSPRRVDTGELFF. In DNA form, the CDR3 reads TGTGCCAGCTCACCACGCAGGGTGGACACCGGGGAGCTGTTTTTT. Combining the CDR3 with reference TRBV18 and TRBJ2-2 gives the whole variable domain NAGVMQNPRHLVRRRGQEARLRCSPMKGHSHVYWYRQLPEEGLKFMVYLQKENIIDESGMPKERFSAEFPKEGPSILRIQQVVRGDSAAYFCASSPRRVDTGELFFGEGSRLTVL.

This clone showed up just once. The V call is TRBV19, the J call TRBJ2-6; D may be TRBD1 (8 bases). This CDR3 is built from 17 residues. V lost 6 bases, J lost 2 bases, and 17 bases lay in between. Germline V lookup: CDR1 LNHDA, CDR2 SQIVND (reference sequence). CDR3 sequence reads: CASSSRTGRAGANVLTF. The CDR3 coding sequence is TGTGCCAGTAGCTCCCGGACAGGGAGGGCTGGGGCCAACGTCCTGACTTTC.

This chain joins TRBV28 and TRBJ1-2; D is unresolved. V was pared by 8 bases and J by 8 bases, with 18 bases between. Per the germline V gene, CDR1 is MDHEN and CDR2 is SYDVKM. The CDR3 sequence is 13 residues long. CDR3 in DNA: TGTGCCAGCCAATTTCTGGGCAGTCTAGGCTACACCTTC. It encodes CASQFLGSLGYTF.

CDR3 in DNA: TGTGCCACCAGCAGAGCTGTCGGGGTACTCTCTGGGGCCAACGTCCTGACTTTC. Translated, it gives CATSRAVGVLSGANVLTF. J is TRBJ2-6 and V is TRBV15, with D possibly TRBD2 on 5 matching bases. V was shortened by 1 base and J by 0 bases, with 13 bases between the two germline ends. There are 18 residues in the CDR3. Germline values: CDR1 LNHNV, CDR2 YYDKDF (reference sequence).

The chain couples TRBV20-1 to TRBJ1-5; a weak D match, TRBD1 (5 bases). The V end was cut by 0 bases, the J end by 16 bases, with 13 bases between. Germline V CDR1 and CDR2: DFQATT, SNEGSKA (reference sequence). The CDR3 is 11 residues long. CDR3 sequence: CSARDKGLPHF. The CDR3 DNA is TGCAGTGCTAGAGATAAGGGACTCCCACATTTT.

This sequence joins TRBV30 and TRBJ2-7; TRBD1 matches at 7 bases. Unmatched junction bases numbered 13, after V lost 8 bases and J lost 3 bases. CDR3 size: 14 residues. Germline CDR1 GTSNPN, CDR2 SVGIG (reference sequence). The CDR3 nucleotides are TGTGCCCTGCTGAGGGGGCCTACTTTCTACGAGCAGTACTTC. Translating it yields CALLRGPTFYEQYF.

CDR3 DNA: TGCGCCAGCAGCCTGGAGGCGGGGGGAGCAGGGGAAAAACTGTTTTTT. Encoded protein: CASSLEAGGAGEKLFF. The V gene is TRBV5-1, the J gene TRBJ1-4; a possible D gene is TRBD1 (5 bases). This CDR3 region has 16 residues. Germline loops: CDR1 SGHRS, CDR2 YFSETQ. The ends were cut back, 4 bases at V and 8 bases at J, with 21 bases in the middle.